This T cell receptor (beta chain) was recorded in a study of blood T cell repertoires in COVID-19. Measured with immunoSEQ multiplex PCR; TCRdb has only the in-frame clones, and not every one. The sample lists 300,000 to 450,000 clones, roughly 86% occurring once. The TCR originated in a human donor with acute or convalescent COVID-19. The donor label of this sample is uncertain. Material: peripheral blood.

This CDR3 is CASSVDRVDNEQFF. In DNA form, the CDR3 reads TGTGCCAGCAGCGTAGACAGGGTCGACAATGAGCAGTTCTTC. The chain uses TRBV9 and TRBJ2-1, with D maybe TRBD1 (6 bases). The germline V and J ends were trimmed by 0 bases and 5 bases, with 9 bases remaining between them. Per germline, CDR1 SGDLS and CDR2 YYNGEE. This CDR3 region has 14 residues. Full variable domain (remainder filled in from reference TRBV9 and TRBJ2-1): DSGVTQTPKHLITATGQRVTLRCSPRSGDLSVYWYQQSLDQGLQFLIQYYNGEERAKGNILERFSAQQFPDLHSELNLSSLELGDSALYFCASSVDRVDNEQFFGPGTRLTVL.